This entry lists 14 T cell receptor beta chains sequenced from one sample in a study of molecular identifiers for immune sequencing clone quantification. TCRdb called the PCR reads again in MiXCR, with one record for every CDR3 protein. The sample holds fewer than 45,000 distinct CDR3 sequences, approximately 17% seen once. The material sequenced was naive CD8+ T cells from blood, with Jurkat cell RNA spiked in. Subset reported: FACS-sorted CD8+CD4-CCR7+CD45RA+ naive T cells. The receptors shown here come from a human donor in good health. Some libraries in this study had Jurkat cell RNA spiked in.

The V and J genes are TRBV3-1 and TRBJ2-3, with D perhaps TRBD2 (5 bases). Trimming pared 3 bases from V and 3 bases from J, leaving 7 bases between. Germline V CDR1 and CDR2: LGHDT, YNNKEL (reference sequence). The CDR3 has 13 amino acids. The chain's CDR3 is CASSQTGTDTQYF. The DNA of the CDR3 is TGTGCCAGCAGCCAGACGGGAACAGATACGCAGTATTTT.

V usage is TRBV14 and J usage is TRBJ2-5, with D perhaps matching TRBD1 or TRBD2 (5 bases each). This CDR3 region has 13 residues. Germline V gene data show CDR1 as SGHDN and CDR2 as FVKESK. Trimming pared 2 bases from V and 5 bases from J, leaving 9 bases between. CDR3 bases: TGTGCCAGCAGCCAATGGGACGGCGAGACCCAGTACTTC. Protein: CASSQWDGETQYF.

The chain combines TRBV21-1 with TRBJ2-6; the DNA was not compared with TRBD1, the D call given in the table. TRBV21-1 is a known pseudogene. The length of the CDR3 is 15 residues. CDR3 amino acids: CASTRQGFGANVLTF. In DNA, the CDR3 is TGTGCCAGCACCCGACAGGGTTTTGGGGCCAACGTCCTGACTTTC.

This clonotype was observed many times. This chain connects TRBV27 to TRBJ2-5, with a weak D call TRBD1 (7 bases). Trimming cost V 4 bases and J 4 bases, with 16 bases left between them. Germline V CDR1 and CDR2: MNHEY, SMNVEV (reference sequence). The length of the CDR3 is 15 residues. Here the CDR3 reads CASSWSGGRAETQYF. The CDR3 coding sequence is TGTGCCAGCAGTTGGTCAGGGGGGCGTGCAGAGACCCAGTACTTC.

This clonotype was seen many times. This chain connects TRBV12-5 to TRBJ2-3; TRBD1 matches at 7 bases. Unmatched junction bases numbered 13, after V lost 5 bases and J lost 2 bases. The V gene's germline CDR1 is LGHNT and CDR2 FRNRAP. This CDR3 is built from 17 residues. The CDR3 DNA sequence: TGTGCTAGTGGTCTCTACCCCGGGACAGTCATCACAGATACGCAGTATTTT. As protein: CASGLYPGTVITDTQYF.

This clonotype was seen at least ten times. The rearrangement uses TRBV5-1 and TRBJ2-1; 10 bases match TRBD1. The V gene end was trimmed by 0 bases and the J gene end by 4 bases; junction bases not matched to a gene: 1. CDR1 is SGHRS, CDR2 YFSETQ, per germline. This CDR3 has 15 residues. The CDR3 here is CASSLGDRGYNEQFF. Here the CDR3 DNA reads TGCGCCAGCAGCTTGGGGGACAGGGGATACAATGAGCAGTTCTTC. The full variable domain, completed using reference TRBV5-1 and TRBJ2-1, is KAGVTQTPRYLIKTRGQQVTLSCSPISGHRSVSWYQQTPGQGLQFLFEYFSETQRNKGNFPGRFSGRQFSNSRSEMNVSTLELGDSALYLCASSLGDRGYNEQFFGPGTRLTVL.

This clonotype was seen many times. The chain has TRBV7-6 and TRBJ2-6; D is undetermined. Germline assignment: CDR1 SGHVS and CDR2 FNYEAQ. Trimming cost V 5 bases and J 0 bases, with 11 bases left between them. The CDR3 covers 16 residues. The CDR3 bases are TGTGCCAGCAGCCTCCTAGATTTCTCTGGGGCCAACGTCCTGACTTTC. Its translation is CASSLLDFSGANVLTF.

This chain uses TRBV2 with TRBJ1-2; D unclear. This CDR3 is built from 15 residues. Germline V gene data show CDR1 as SNHLY and CDR2 as FYNNEI. The germline V and J ends were trimmed by 5 bases and 2 bases, with 15 bases remaining between them. The CDR3 region has the DNA TGTGCCAGCAGTCCAAATCCGACGCCCAACTATGGCTACACCTTC. This sequence encodes CASSPNPTPNYGYTF.

This clonotype was picked up a small number of times. A much larger clone is a single base away; this may be a read error. The rearrangement links TRBV27 to TRBJ2-5; TRBD1 is a possible D gene (6 bases). The CDR3 is made up of 17 amino acids. Germline CDR1 MNHEY, CDR2 SMNVEV (reference sequence). Between the trimmed V and J ends, which lost 5 bases and 5 bases, there was a span of 24 bases. The CDR3 nucleotides read TGTGCCAGCAGTCCCGGCAGGGGCCAACCCGCCAGGGAGACCCAGTACTTC. Translating it yields CASSPGRGQPARETQYF.

This clonotype was counted only a few times. The rearrangement links TRBV29-1 to TRBJ2-7; D gene unclear. The germline CDR1 and CDR2 sequences are SQVTM and ANQGSEA. V was shortened by 0 bases and J by 2 bases, with 5 bases between the two germline ends. The CDR3 covers 12 residues. Here the CDR3 DNA reads TGCAGCGTTGAAGATAACGCCTACGAGCAGTACTTC. Translated: CSVEDNAYEQYF.

The table lists this clonotype with many counts. The chain is built from TRBV4-3 and TRBJ2-7; D not resolved. CDR3 length: 14 residues. V was pared by 2 bases and J by 2 bases, with 10 bases between. Looked up from germline, CDR1 is LGHNA and CDR2 is YSLEER. In DNA, the CDR3 is TGCGCCAGCAGCCAATCGCGACACACCTACGAGCAGTACTTC. Its translation: CASSQSRHTYEQYF.

This clonotype came up a few times. CDR3 bases: TGTGCCAGCCGCCCGTTGGGACTTGAAGTAGAGACCCAGTACTTC. Encoded protein: CASRPLGLEVETQYF. The gene calls are TRBV7-8 and TRBJ2-5; a weak D match, TRBD2 (6 bases). CDR1 and CDR2 from the germline V gene are SGHVS and FQNEAQ. V gave up 8 bases and J gave up 4 bases, with 20 bases separating them. The CDR3 covers 15 residues.

This clonotype was recorded at least ten times. The chain has TRBV28 and TRBJ2-1; 13 bases agree with TRBD2. Germline assignment: CDR1 MDHEN and CDR2 SYDVKM. V lost 5 bases and J lost 4; bases outside the gene matches: 5. The CDR3 extends over 16 amino acids. CDR3 DNA: TGTGCCAGCAGTCCCCGGACTAGCGGGAGTTACAATGAGCAGTTCTTC. Residues: CASSPRTSGSYNEQFF.

In this sample, this clonotype turned up many times. V gene TRBV27 combines with J gene TRBJ1-2; 9 nucleotides agree with TRBD1. The CDR3 runs to 18 residues. The germline V gene encodes CDR1 MNHEY and CDR2 SMNVEV (reference sequence). V lost 5 bases to trimming and J lost 0 bases; unmatched junction nucleotides: 13. The CDR3 nucleotides read TGTGCCAGCAGTCCCCTCCCCCGGGACAGGGACTCTAACTATGGCTACACCTTC. It specifies CASSPLPRDRDSNYGYTF.